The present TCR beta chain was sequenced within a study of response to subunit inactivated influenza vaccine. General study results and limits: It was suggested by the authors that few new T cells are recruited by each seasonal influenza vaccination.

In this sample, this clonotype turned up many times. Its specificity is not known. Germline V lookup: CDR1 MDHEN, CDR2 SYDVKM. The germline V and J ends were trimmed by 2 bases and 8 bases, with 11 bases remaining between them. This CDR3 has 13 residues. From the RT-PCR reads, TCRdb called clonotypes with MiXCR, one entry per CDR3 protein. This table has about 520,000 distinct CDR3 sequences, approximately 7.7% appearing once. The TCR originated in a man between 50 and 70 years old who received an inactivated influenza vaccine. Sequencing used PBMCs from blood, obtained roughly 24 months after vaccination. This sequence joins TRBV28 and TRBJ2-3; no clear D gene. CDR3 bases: TGTGCCAGCAGTTTAATGGCCCGCCCTACGCAGTATTTT. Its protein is CASSLMARPTQYF.